This T cell receptor beta chain was sequenced in a study of PD-1 blockade in classical Hodgkin lymphoma. This clone showed up just a few times. This CDR3 is built from 21 residues. V dropped 0 bases and J dropped 0 bases, with 24 bases sitting between them. Specified time point: cycle 4 day 1 (C4D1), after six to seven weeks of nivolumab. Each and every patient relapsed after autologous stem cell transplantation, and patients got differing brentuximab vedotin exposure. Here immunoSEQ multiplex PCR was the method, and the copy in TCRdb shows in-frame clones only, minus some. Among roughly 50,000 clones listed, roughly 86% were seen once.

This receptor was obtained from a human donor with classical Hodgkin lymphoma. Sequencing was performed on peripheral blood mononuclear cells (PBMCs), taken before the fourth cycle of nivolumab. The chain employs TRBV23-1 and TRBJ1-5; D is uncertain. TRBV23-1 is classed as an ORF, of uncertain function. DNA for the CDR3: TGCGCCAGCAGTCAATCGAGCCGTGATGCCTCCAAGACCTATAGCAATCAGCCCCAGCATTTT. Translating it yields CASSQSSRDASKTYSNQPQHF.